This TCR beta chain was sequenced in a study of blood T cell repertoires in COVID-19. The overall study: COVID-19 samples, acute and convalescent, were from the United States, Italy and Spain. The cDNA or gDNA used as material had been derived from T cells, B-cell-depleted T cells, or PBMCs.

Original handling: Amplification from reference gene primers served as the basis for estimated nucleated cell counts. Sequencing used immunoSEQ multiplex PCR; TCRdb keeps in-frame clones, though not all of them. V and J calls and clone size come straight from that table; D and trimming were deduced from the DNA. The table has approximately 76,000 clones, 85% seen once; the top ten hold roughly 32%. The CDR3 is 14 residues long. With 5 bases removed from V and 3 bases from J, the gap between germline ends came to 14 bases. Looked up from germline, CDR1 is LNHDA and CDR2 is SQIVND (reference sequence).

The gene calls are TRBV19 and TRBJ2-7; D possibly corresponds to TRBD1 (5 bases). Sequencing input: peripheral blood. The clonotype originates from a woman aged 80 or older with active or convalescent COVID-19. CDR3 in DNA: TGTGCCAGTAGTCTACAGGCCATAGACTACGAGCAGTACTTC. As protein: CASSLQAIDYEQYF.